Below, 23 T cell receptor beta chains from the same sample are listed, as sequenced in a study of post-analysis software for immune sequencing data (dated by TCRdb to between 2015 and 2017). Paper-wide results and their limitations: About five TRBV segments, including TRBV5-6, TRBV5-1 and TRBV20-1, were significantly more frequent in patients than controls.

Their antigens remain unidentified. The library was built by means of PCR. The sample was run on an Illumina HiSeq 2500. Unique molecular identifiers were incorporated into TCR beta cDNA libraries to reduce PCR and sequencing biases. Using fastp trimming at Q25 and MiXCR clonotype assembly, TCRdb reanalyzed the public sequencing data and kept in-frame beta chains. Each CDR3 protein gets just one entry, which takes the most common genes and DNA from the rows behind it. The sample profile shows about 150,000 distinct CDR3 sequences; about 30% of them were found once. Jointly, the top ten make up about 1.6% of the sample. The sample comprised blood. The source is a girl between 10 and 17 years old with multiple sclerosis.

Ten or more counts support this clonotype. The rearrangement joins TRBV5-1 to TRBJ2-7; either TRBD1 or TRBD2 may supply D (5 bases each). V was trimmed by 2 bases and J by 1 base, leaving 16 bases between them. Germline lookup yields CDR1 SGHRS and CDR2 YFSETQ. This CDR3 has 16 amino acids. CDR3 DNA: TGCGCCAGCAGCTTACGCAGGGACCTCGTTTCCTACGAGCAGTACTTC. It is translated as CASSLRRDLVSYEQYF.

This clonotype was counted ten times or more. The CDR3 loop is CASSLGVQPQHF. CDR3 sequence (DNA): TGTGCCAGCAGCTTAGGGGTTCAGCCCCAGCATTTT. This chain links TRBV28 with TRBJ1-5; D is possibly TRBD1 (5 bases). The CDR3 extends over 12 amino acids. The germline V gene has CDR1 MDHEN and CDR2 SYDVKM. The ends were cut back, 6 bases at V and 6 bases at J, with 9 bases in the middle.

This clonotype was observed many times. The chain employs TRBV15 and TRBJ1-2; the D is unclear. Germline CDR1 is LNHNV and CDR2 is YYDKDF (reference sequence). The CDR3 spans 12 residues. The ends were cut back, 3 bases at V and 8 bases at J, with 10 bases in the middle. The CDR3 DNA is TGTGCCACCAGCAGGAGGGATGACGGCTACACCTTC. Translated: CATSRRDDGYTF.

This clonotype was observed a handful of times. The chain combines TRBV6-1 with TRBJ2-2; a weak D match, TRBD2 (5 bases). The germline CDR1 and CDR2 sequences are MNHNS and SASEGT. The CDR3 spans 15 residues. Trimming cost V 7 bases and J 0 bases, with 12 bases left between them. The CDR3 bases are TGTGCCAGCAACCTCGGAGGAGCGAACACCGGGGAGCTGTTTTTT. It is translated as CASNLGGANTGELFF.

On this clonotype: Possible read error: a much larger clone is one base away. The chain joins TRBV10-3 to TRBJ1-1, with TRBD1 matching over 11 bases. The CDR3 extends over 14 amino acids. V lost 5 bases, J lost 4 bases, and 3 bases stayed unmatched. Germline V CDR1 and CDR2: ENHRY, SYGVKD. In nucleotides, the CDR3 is TGTGCCATCAGTCGGGACAGGGGGGGCACTGAAGCTTTCTTT. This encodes CAISRDRGGTEAFF.

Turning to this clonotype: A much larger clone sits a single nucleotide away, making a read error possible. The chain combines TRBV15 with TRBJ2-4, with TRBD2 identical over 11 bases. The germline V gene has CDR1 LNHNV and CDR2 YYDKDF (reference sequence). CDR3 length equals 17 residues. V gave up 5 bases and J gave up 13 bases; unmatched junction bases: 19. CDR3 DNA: TGTGCCACCAGCTTACACCTGGGAGGGACTAGCGGTCTTGAGCAGTACTTC. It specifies CATSLHLGGTSGLEQYF. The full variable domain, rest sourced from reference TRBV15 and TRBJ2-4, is DAMVIQNPRYQVTQFGKPVTLSCSQTLNHNVMYWYQQKSSQAPKLLFHYYDKDFNNEADTPDNFQSRRPNTSFCFLDIRSPGLGDTAMYLCATSLHLGGTSGLEQYFGAGTRLSVL.

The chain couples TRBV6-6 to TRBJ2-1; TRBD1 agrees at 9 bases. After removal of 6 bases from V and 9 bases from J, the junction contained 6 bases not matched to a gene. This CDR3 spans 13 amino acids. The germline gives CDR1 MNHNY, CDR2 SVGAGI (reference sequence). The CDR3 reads CASRDRGLSEQFF. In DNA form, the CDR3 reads TGTGCCAGCAGGGACAGGGGCCTATCTGAGCAGTTCTTC.

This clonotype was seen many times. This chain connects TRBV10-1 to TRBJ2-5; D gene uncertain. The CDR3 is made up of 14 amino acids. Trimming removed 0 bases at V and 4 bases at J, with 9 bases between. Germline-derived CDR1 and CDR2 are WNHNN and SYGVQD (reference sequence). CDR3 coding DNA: TGCGCCAGCAGTGAGTCAACGGCGAGAGAGACCCAGTACTTC. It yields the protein CASSESTARETQYF.

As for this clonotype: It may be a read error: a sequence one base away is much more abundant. In DNA, the CDR3 is TGCGCCAGCAGCCGAGAACTAGTCCCCGAGCAGTACTTC. Amino acids: CASSRELVPEQYF. The gene calls are TRBV5-1 and TRBJ2-7; weak D call: TRBD2 (5 bases). The CDR3 sequence is 13 residues long. V lost 4 bases and J lost 6, with 14 bases in between. In germline, CDR1 is SGHRS, CDR2 YFSETQ. The complete variable domain, with remaining parts taken from reference TRBV5-1 and TRBJ2-7, reads KAGVTQTPRYLIKTRGQQVTLSCSPISGHRSVSWYQQTPGQGLQFLFEYFSETQRNKGNFPGRFSGRQFSNSRSEMNVSTLELGDSALYLCASSRELVPEQYFGPGTRLTVT.

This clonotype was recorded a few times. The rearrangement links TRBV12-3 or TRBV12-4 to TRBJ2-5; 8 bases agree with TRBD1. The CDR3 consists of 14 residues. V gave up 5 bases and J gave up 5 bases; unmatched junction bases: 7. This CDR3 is CASSPRDRRETQYF. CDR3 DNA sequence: TGTGCCAGCAGTCCTCGGGACAGGAGGGAGACCCAGTACTTC.

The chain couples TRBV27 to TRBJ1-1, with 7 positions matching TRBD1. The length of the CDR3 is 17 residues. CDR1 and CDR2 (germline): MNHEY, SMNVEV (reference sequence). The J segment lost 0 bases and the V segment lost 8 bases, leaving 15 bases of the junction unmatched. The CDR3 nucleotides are TGTGCCAGCTGGCCCCTCGGGACAGCCCACCTGAACACTGAAGCTTTCTTT. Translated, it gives CASWPLGTAHLNTEAFF.

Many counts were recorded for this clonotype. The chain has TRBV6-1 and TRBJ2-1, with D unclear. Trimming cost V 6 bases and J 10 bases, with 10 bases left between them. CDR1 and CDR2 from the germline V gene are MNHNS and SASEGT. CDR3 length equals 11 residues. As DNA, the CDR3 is TGTGCCAGCAGGGAGTCTAGGGAGCAGTTCTTC. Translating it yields CASRESREQFF.

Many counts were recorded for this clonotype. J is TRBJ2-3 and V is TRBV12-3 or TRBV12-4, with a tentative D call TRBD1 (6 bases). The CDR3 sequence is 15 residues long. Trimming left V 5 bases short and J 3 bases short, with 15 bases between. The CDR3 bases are TGTGCCAGCAGTCCCTCACAGGGCGGTACAGATACGCAGTATTTT. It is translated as CASSPSQGGTDTQYF.

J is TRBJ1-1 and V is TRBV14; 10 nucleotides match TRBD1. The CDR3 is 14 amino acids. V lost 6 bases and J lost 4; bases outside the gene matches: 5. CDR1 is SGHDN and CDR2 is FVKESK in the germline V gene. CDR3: CASRVTGGITEAFF. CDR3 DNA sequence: TGTGCCAGCAGAGTGACAGGGGGCATCACTGAAGCTTTCTTT.

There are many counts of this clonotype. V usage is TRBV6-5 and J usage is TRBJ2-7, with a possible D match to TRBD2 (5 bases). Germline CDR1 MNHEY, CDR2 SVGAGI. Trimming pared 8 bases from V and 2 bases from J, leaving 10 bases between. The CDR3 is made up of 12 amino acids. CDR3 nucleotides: TGTGCCAGCCTATCGCGGGCCTACGAGCAGTACTTC. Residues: CASLSRAYEQYF.

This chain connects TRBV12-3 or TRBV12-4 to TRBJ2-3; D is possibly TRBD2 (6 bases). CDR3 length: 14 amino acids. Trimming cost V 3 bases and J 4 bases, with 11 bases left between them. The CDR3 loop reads CASSLAGNADTQYF. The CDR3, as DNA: TGTGCCAGCAGTTTGGCGGGAAACGCAGATACGCAGTATTTT.

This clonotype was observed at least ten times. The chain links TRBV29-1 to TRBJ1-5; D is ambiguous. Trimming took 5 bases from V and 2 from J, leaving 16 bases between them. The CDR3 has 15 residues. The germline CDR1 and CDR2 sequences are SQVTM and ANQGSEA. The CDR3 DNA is TGCAGCGTTACCGTGGACGTAAATCGCAATCAGCCCCAGCATTTT. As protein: CSVTVDVNRNQPQHF.

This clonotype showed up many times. The CDR3 DNA is TGCAGTGCTAGTTTTAAGGAGAACTATGGCTACACCTTC. Protein sequence: CSASFKENYGYTF. This chain uses TRBV20-1 with TRBJ1-2; D is uncertain. Trimming removed 3 bases from V and 2 bases from J, with 10 bases in between. CDR1 is DFQATT, CDR2 SNEGSKA, per germline (reference sequence). This CDR3 contains 13 residues.

This CDR3 is CASSQYGDNEQFF. CDR3 bases: TGCGCCAGCAGCCAATACGGGGACAATGAGCAGTTCTTC. The chain employs TRBV4-1 and TRBJ2-1, with D perhaps TRBD2 (5 bases). Trimming cost V 2 bases and J 5 bases, with 7 bases left between them. Germline loops: CDR1 MGHRA, CDR2 YSYEKL. The CDR3 length is 13 residues.

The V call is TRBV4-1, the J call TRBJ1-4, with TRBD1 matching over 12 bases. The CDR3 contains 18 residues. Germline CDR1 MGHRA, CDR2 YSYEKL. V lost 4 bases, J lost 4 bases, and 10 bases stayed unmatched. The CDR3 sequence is CASSPRDRGRDYNEKLFF. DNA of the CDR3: TGCGCCAGCAGCCCCCGGGACAGGGGGCGAGATTATAATGAAAAACTGTTTTTT.

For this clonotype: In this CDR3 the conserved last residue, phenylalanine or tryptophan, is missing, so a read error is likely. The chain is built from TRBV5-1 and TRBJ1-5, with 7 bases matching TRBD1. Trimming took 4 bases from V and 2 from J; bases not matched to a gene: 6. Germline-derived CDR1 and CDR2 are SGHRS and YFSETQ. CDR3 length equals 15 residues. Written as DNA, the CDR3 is TGCGCCAGCAGCCTACAGGGGTTAGGCAATCAGCCCCAGCATGTT. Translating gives CASSLQGLGNQPQHV.

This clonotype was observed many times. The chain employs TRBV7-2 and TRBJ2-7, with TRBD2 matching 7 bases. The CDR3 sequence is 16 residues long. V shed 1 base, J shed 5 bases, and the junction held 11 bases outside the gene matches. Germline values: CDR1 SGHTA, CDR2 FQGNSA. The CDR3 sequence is CASSLGFGGFYNEQYF. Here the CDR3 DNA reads TGTGCCAGCAGCTTAGGTTTCGGGGGGTTTTATAACGAGCAGTACTTC.

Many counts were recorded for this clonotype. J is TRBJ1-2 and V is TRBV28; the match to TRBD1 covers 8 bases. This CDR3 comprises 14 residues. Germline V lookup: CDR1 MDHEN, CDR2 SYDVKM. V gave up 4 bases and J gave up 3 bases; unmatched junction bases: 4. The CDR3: CASSSGGADYGYTF. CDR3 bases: TGTGCCAGCAGTTCAGGGGGCGCTGACTATGGCTACACCTTC.